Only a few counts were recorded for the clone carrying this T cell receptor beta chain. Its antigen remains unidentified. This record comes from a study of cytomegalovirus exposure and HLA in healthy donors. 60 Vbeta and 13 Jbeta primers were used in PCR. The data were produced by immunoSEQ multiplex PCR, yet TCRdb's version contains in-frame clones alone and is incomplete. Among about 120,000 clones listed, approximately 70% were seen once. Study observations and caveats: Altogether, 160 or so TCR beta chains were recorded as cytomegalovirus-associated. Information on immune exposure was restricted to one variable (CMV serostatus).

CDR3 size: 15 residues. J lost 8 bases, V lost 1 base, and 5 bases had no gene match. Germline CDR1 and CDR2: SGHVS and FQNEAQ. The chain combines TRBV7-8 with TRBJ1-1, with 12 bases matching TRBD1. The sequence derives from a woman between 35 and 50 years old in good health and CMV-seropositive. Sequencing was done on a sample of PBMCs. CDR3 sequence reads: CASSLEGTGGWEAFF. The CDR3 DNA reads TGTGCCAGCAGCTTAGAGGGGACAGGGGGCTGGGAAGCTTTCTTT.